The 8 T cell receptor beta chains given below trace back to one sample, sequenced in a study of STAT5B mutations in CD4+ large granular lymphocyte leukemia. The protocol was immunoSEQ multiplex PCR, while the TCRdb copy is restricted to in-frame clones and leaves out a portion. The sample lists about 34,000 clones, roughly 88% occurring once. Specimen: CD4+ T cells from blood buffy coats. These receptors were obtained from a human donor in good health.

This clone was observed a handful of times. In DNA, the CDR3 is TGTGCCAGCTCACCGTACCAAGAGACCCAGTACTTC. Amino acids: CASSPYQETQYF. V gene TRBV18 combines with J gene TRBJ2-5, with D unresolved. The CDR3 length is 12 residues. From germline, CDR1 is KGHSH and CDR2 LQKENI. Trimming took off 3 bases at V and 0 bases at J, with 2 bases between the two ends.

The table lists this clone with a count of one. The V call is TRBV29-1, the J call TRBJ2-3; D not resolved. V was clipped by 8 bases and J by 0 bases, with 15 bases between them. This CDR3 has 14 residues. CDR1 and CDR2 from the germline V gene are SQVTM and ANQGSEA. CDR3: CSLRALASTDTQYF. DNA of the CDR3: TGCAGCCTCCGGGCCCTTGCTAGCACAGATACGCAGTATTTT.

The chain has TRBV10-3 and TRBJ1-3; 12 bases match TRBD1. CDR3 length: 15 amino acids. Germline V CDR1 and CDR2: ENHRY, SYGVKD. Germline trimming cut 0 bases from V and 10 bases from J; bases unmatched to any gene: 4. DNA for the CDR3: TGTGCCATCAGTGAGTCCGGGACAGGGGGCGCGACCATATATTTT. Protein product: CAISESGTGGATIYF.

Here the CDR3 DNA reads TGTGCCATCAGTGATTCCGTCCGTGACAAAGAGACCCAGTACTTC. It is translated as CAISDSVRDKETQYF. This chain joins TRBV10-3 and TRBJ2-5; D is ambiguous. Germline V gene sequence: CDR1 ENHRY, CDR2 SYGVKD. With 3 bases removed from V and 3 bases from J, the gap between germline ends came to 14 bases. The CDR3 loop spans 15 amino acids.

The V and J genes are TRBV10-3 and TRBJ2-5; 7 nucleotides line up with TRBD1. CDR1 is ENHRY and CDR2 is SYGVKD in the germline V gene. The trim removed 2 bases at V and 5 bases at J, leaving 17 bases unmatched. This CDR3 has 18 residues. CDR3 region: CAISEVFPWQGEKETQYF. CDR3 DNA: TGTGCCATCAGTGAGGTTTTTCCGTGGCAGGGGGAAAAGGAGACCCAGTACTTC.

In this sample, this clone turned up a few times. The V gene is TRBV7-9, the J gene TRBJ1-1; D gene uncertain. Between the trimmed V and J ends, which lost 0 bases and 7 bases, there was a span of 6 bases. This CDR3 is 12 amino acids long. CDR1 SEHNR and CDR2 FQNEAQ come from the germline V gene (reference sequence). CDR3 nucleotide sequence: TGTGCCAGCAGCTTAGCGGGAGGTGAAGCTTTCTTT. Translation gives CASSLAGGEAFF.

A few counts support this clone. The rearrangement uses TRBV5-5 and TRBJ2-7; D tentatively reads TRBD1 or TRBD2 (5 bases each). The CDR3 loop spans 14 amino acids. The V end was cut by 3 bases, the J end by 0 bases, with 10 bases between. Germline V gene sequence: CDR1 SGHKS, CDR2 YYEKEE (reference sequence). Written as DNA, the CDR3 is TGTGCCAGCAGCTGGGACGGAGCCTCCTACGAGCAGTACTTC. Translation: CASSWDGASYEQYF.

This sequence joins TRBV7-9 and TRBJ2-3; D may match TRBD1 or TRBD2 (5 bases each). This CDR3 is built from 13 residues. Germline assignment: CDR1 SEHNR and CDR2 FQNEAQ (reference sequence). Deletions cut 3 bases from V and 5 bases from J, with 9 bases between. In DNA, the CDR3 is TGTGCCAGCAGCTTCACGAGGGGAGATACGCAGTATTTT. It encodes CASSFTRGDTQYF.